Shown below are 6 T cell receptor beta chains from a single sample sequenced in a study of blood T cell repertoires in COVID-19. The method was immunoSEQ multiplex PCR; TCRdb's version includes in-frame clones alone and lacks a portion of them. The repertoire consists of 50,000 to 75,000 clones, with approximately 79% occurring once and the leading ten covering 3% to 4%. The source material was peripheral blood. The source is a man aged 55 to 69 with acute or convalescent COVID-19.

The CDR3 loop reads CASSRLTGGLGNQPQHF. CDR3 DNA sequence: TGTGCCAGCAGTCGACTGACAGGTGGTCTTGGCAATCAGCCCCAGCATTTT. The rearrangement uses TRBV2 and TRBJ1-5, with D perhaps matching TRBD1 (6 bases). The CDR3 loop spans 17 amino acids. Trimming took 5 bases from V and 2 from J, leaving 19 bases between them. CDR1 and CDR2 (germline): SNHLY, FYNNEI.

The V and J genes are TRBV5-1 and TRBJ1-4; unclear D gene. The CDR3 extends over 15 amino acids. The germline CDR1 and CDR2 sequences are SGHRS and YFSETQ. Between the trimmed V and J ends, which lost 2 bases and 5 bases, there was a span of 13 bases. The CDR3 DNA follows: TGCGCCAGCAGCTTTAGTCTCAGCGTGAATGAAAAACTGTTTTTT. Translation gives CASSFSLSVNEKLFF.

The chain joins TRBV2 to TRBJ1-1; D possibly corresponds to TRBD1 (5 bases). The CDR3 loop spans 12 amino acids. With 10 bases removed from V and 1 base from J, the gap between germline ends came to 10 bases. Germline values: CDR1 SNHLY, CDR2 FYNNEI. Here the CDR3 reads CATSTGNTEAFF. Here the CDR3 DNA reads TGTGCCACCTCTACAGGGAACACTGAAGCTTTCTTT. Using reference TRBV2 and TRBJ1-1 for the parts outside the CDR3, the full variable domain is EPEVTQTPSHQVTQMGQEVILRCVPISNHLYFYWYRQILGQKVEFLVSFYNNEISEKSEIFDDQFSVERPDGSNFTLKIRSTKLEDSAMYFCATSTGNTEAFFGQGTRLTVV.

The V call is TRBV3-1 (or the pseudogene TRBV3-2), the J call TRBJ2-7, with D perhaps matching TRBD1 (5 bases). This CDR3 has 15 residues. The V and J ends lost 1 base and 3 bases respectively, with 13 bases between them. CDR1 is LGHDT, CDR2 YNNKEL, per germline (reference sequence). The DNA of the CDR3 is TGTGCCAGCAGCCAAGGTGGCCCAGGGTACTACGAGCAGTACTTC. Protein: CASSQGGPGYYEQYF.

The chain combines TRBV11-2 with TRBJ2-1, with 8 bases lining up with TRBD2. V lost 4 bases to trimming and J lost 12 bases; unmatched junction nucleotides: 8. CDR1 and CDR2 from the germline V gene are SGHAT and FQNNGV. The CDR3 is 13 residues long. The CDR3 nucleotides are TGTGCCAGCAGCTCCCGGACTAGCATTGGGCAGTTCTTC. As protein: CASSSRTSIGQFF.

The V gene is TRBV11-2, the J gene TRBJ2-7, with 7 bases lining up with TRBD2. V lost 1 base and J lost 6; bases outside the gene matches: 3. Germline lookup yields CDR1 SGHAT and CDR2 FQNNGV. This CDR3 comprises 13 residues. The CDR3: CASSLVPSGEQYF. Written as DNA, the CDR3 is TGTGCCAGCAGCTTAGTCCCTAGCGGCGAGCAGTACTTC. Combining the CDR3 with reference TRBV11-2 and TRBJ2-7 gives the whole variable domain EAGVAQSPRYKIIEKRQSVAFWCNPISGHATLYWYQQILGQGPKLLIQFQNNGVVDDSQLPKDRFSAERLKGVDSTLKIQPAKLEDSAVYLCASSLVPSGEQYFGPGTRLTVT.